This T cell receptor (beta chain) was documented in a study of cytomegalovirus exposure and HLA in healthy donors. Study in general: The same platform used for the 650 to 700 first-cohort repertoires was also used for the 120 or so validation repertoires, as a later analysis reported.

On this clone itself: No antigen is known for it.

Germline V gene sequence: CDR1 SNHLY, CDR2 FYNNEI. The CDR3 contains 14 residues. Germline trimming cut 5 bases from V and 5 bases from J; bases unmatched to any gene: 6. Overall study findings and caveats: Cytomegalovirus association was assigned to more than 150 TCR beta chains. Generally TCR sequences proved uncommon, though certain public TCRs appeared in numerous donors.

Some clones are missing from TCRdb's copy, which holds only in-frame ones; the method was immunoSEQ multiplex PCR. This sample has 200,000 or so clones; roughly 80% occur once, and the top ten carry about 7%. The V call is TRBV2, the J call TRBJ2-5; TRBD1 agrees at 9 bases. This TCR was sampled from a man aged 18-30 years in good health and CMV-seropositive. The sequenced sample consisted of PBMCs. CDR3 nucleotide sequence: TGTGCCAGCAGTAAGGACAGGGGCGGGGAGACCCAGTACTTC. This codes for CASSKDRGGETQYF.